A single sample is the source of the 22 T cell receptor beta chains below, sequenced in a study of shared clonotypes between healthy human individuals. The table came from immunoSEQ multiplex PCR; TCRdb's copy has only in-frame clones and leaves some out. The sample has about half a million clones; over 75% are singletons. The sample consisted of PBMCs. These receptors all stem from a woman between 40 and 55 years old in good health. Some clones in this sample may be carry-over from other donors' samples.

Notes on this clone: Given the absence of the conserved phenylalanine or tryptophan at the CDR3 end, a read error is likely. Different DNA sequences within this sample yield the same CDR3. The chain is built from TRBV27 and TRBJ1-2, with D unresolved. CDR1 and CDR2 from the germline V gene are MNHEY and SMNVEV (reference sequence). The CDR3 runs to 14 residues. Trimming pared 7 bases from V and 3 bases from J, leaving 15 bases between. Here the CDR3 DNA reads TGTGCCAGCACTAGAGCAGGCCGGGACTATGGCTACACCCTC. Translated: CASTRAGRDYGYTL.

The chain carries TRBV6-6 and TRBJ2-7; D is possibly TRBD1 (5 bases). CDR3 length equals 14 residues. The V and J ends lost 2 bases and 3 bases respectively, with 11 bases between them. Germline loops: CDR1 MNHNY, CDR2 SVGAGI (reference sequence). CDR3 bases: TGTGCCAGCAGTTACGATACAGGTGGCTACGAGCAGTACTTC. It translates to CASSYDTGGYEQYF.

A single count supports this clone. The V and J genes are TRBV6-5 and TRBJ2-1, with D unclear. Germline CDR1 is MNHEY and CDR2 is SVGAGI. The CDR3 is 12 amino acids. V was cut by 0 bases and J by 6 bases, with 3 bases left in between. CDR3 loop: CASSYSGNEQFF. CDR3 bases: TGTGCCAGCAGTTACTCGGGCAATGAGCAGTTCTTC.

As concerns this clone: The likely explanation is a read error, given a far larger clone one base away. Here the CDR3 DNA reads TGCGCCAGCAGACAGGGGACGAACACTAAAGCTTTCTTT. This translates into CASRQGTNTKAFF. The chain uses TRBV10-1 and TRBJ1-1; 7 bases line up with TRBD1. CDR1 and CDR2 (germline): WNHNN, SYGVQD (reference sequence). The CDR3 contains 13 residues.

On this clone: Other DNA sequences in this specimen translate into the identical CDR3. V gene TRBV29-1 combines with J gene TRBJ2-7; D uncertain. The CDR3 loop spans 12 amino acids. Trimming cost V 4 bases and J 3 bases, with 10 bases left between them. Germline values: CDR1 SQVTM, CDR2 ANQGSEA. The CDR3 region is CSVGVSFYEQYF. The CDR3 nucleotides are TGCAGCGTTGGTGTCAGTTTCTACGAGCAGTACTTC.

This clone was seen once. This rearrangement joins TRBV2 to TRBJ2-2; D is uncertain. There are 12 residues in the CDR3. Germline-derived CDR1 and CDR2 are SNHLY and FYNNEI. The V gene lost 3 bases and the J gene lost 8 bases, with 7 bases spanning the gap. The chain's CDR3 is CASSDHPGELFF. The CDR3 DNA follows: TGTGCCAGCAGTGATCATCCTGGGGAGCTGTTTTTT.

This clone has only one observation. This likely came from a read error, as a far larger clone is one base away. This sample also contains other DNA sequences that code for the same CDR3. The CDR3 loop reads CAWSAGHTGELFF. In DNA form, the CDR3 reads TGTGCCTGGAGTGCAGGGCACACCGGGGAGCTGTTTTTT. The chain uses TRBV30 and TRBJ2-2; D is perhaps TRBD1 (5 bases). Per germline, CDR1 GTSNPN and CDR2 SVGIG (reference sequence). There are 13 residues in the CDR3. V was shortened by 1 base and J by 3 bases, with 6 bases between the two germline ends.

The chain employs TRBV10-3 and TRBJ2-3; 9 bases map to TRBD1. The CDR3 totals 16 residues. Germline CDR1 reads ENHRY; CDR2 reads SYGVKD. V gave up 7 bases and J gave up 4 bases; unmatched junction bases: 12. In DNA, the CDR3 is TGTGCCATCACCTCAGACAACAGGGGGCAGGCAGATACGCAGTATTTT. Protein: CAITSDNRGQADTQYF.

This chain joins TRBV4-2 and TRBJ1-1; possibly TRBD1 for D (5 bases). Deletions cut 0 bases from V and 4 bases from J, with 18 bases between. The germline CDR1 and CDR2 sequences are LGHNA and YNFKEQ. The CDR3 runs to 17 residues. For the CDR3, the DNA is TGTGCCAGCAGCCAAGAACCAGGGTTGAGTTCATTCACTGAAGCTTTCTTT. Translated, it gives CASSQEPGLSSFTEAFF.

Here the CDR3 DNA reads TGTGCCAGCAGTTACGACAGCACCCTCATAGAGCAGTTCTTC. Translated: CASSYDSTLIEQFF. The chain has TRBV6-5 and TRBJ2-1; D might be TRBD1 (5 bases). V was trimmed by 2 bases and J by 10 bases, leaving 15 bases between them. The length of the CDR3 is 14 residues. Germline V CDR1 and CDR2: MNHEY, SVGAGI.

This clone turned up a few times. In nucleotides, the CDR3 is TGTGCCAGCTCACCAAGACCGGGACAGGCATCCTACAATGAGCAGTTCTTC. Protein product: CASSPRPGQASYNEQFF. This chain joins TRBV18 and TRBJ2-1, with 8 bases fitting TRBD1. This CDR3 spans 17 amino acids. Germline V gives CDR1 KGHSH, CDR2 LQKENI. After removal of 2 bases from V and 1 base from J, the junction contained 7 bases not matched to a gene.

The rearrangement joins TRBV7-9 to TRBJ2-7; 8 nucleotides match TRBD1. The CDR3 is made up of 13 amino acids. Per germline, CDR1 SEHNR and CDR2 FQNEAQ (reference sequence). Trimming took 8 bases from V and 3 from J; bases not matched to a gene: 6. CDR3 protein: CASRLGQGYEQYF. As DNA, the CDR3 is TGTGCCAGCCGTCTTGGACAGGGCTACGAGCAGTACTTC.

The chain has TRBV5-4 and TRBJ2-7, with 8 bases fitting TRBD2. The germline gives CDR1 SGHNT, CDR2 YYREEE (reference sequence). Trimming cost V 4 bases and J 0 bases; bases outside gene matches: 9. This CDR3 spans 16 amino acids. In nucleotides, the CDR3 is TGTGCCAGCAGCCTGTCTTGGACTAGCCGCTCCTACGAGCAGTACTTC. Translating gives CASSLSWTSRSYEQYF.

The J gene is TRBJ2-1, the V gene TRBV20-1, with D unclear. This CDR3 has 11 residues. V was shortened by 3 bases and J by 6 bases, with 6 bases between the two germline ends. Germline CDR1 DFQATT, CDR2 SNEGSKA (reference sequence). The CDR3 is CSASRLNEQFF. CDR3 bases: TGCAGTGCTAGTCGCCTCAATGAGCAGTTCTTC.

A few counts support this clone. The chain links TRBV28 to TRBJ1-2; 8 bases are shared with TRBD1. The J segment lost 5 bases and the V segment lost 2 bases, leaving 7 bases of the junction unmatched. The V gene's germline CDR1 is MDHEN and CDR2 SYDVKM. This CDR3 has 15 residues. CDR3 protein: CASSLADRGRYGYTF. DNA for the CDR3: TGTGCCAGCAGTTTAGCAGACAGGGGAAGGTATGGCTACACCTTC.

There are a few counts of this clone. This rearrangement joins TRBV7-9 to TRBJ1-4; D gene unclear. V shed 1 base and J shed 12 bases, with 9 bases lying between them. The CDR3 runs to 12 residues. The V gene's germline CDR1 is SEHNR and CDR2 FQNEAQ (reference sequence). CDR3 residues: CASSLGRRELFF. The CDR3 nucleotides are TGTGCCAGCAGCTTAGGACGGCGAGAACTGTTTTTT.

The chain uses TRBV6-1 and TRBJ1-1; perhaps TRBD1 as D (6 bases). The germline CDR1 and CDR2 sequences are MNHNS and SASEGT. The CDR3 covers 16 residues. Trimming pared 4 bases from V and 1 base from J, leaving 16 bases between. DNA of the CDR3: TGTGCCAGCAGTGCACTATCGAGGGGGGAGAACACTGAAGCTTTCTTT. It specifies CASSALSRGENTEAFF.

The J gene is TRBJ2-5, the V gene TRBV5-1, with 9 nucleotides matching TRBD2. The CDR3 is 15 amino acids. Per germline, CDR1 SGHRS and CDR2 YFSETQ. V was pared by 1 base and J by 1 base, with 2 bases of the junction left unmatched. In nucleotides, the CDR3 is TGCGCCAGCAGCTTGCTAGCGGGAAGCCAAGAGACCCAGTACTTC. Protein sequence: CASSLLAGSQETQYF.

This chain uses TRBV7-2 with TRBJ2-5; TRBD1 matches 7 bases. V shed 7 bases and J 2 bases; nucleotides not matched to a gene: 4. Looked up from germline, CDR1 is SGHTA and CDR2 is FQGNSA. The CDR3 runs 13 residues. This CDR3 reads CASTGTEQETQYF. CDR3 coding DNA: TGTGCCAGCACCGGGACAGAACAAGAGACCCAGTACTTC.

A remark on this clone: The sample has other DNA sequences that encode this CDR3 too. The chain recombines TRBV30 with TRBJ2-3; D unresolved. There are 14 residues in the CDR3. Germline CDR1 is GTSNPN and CDR2 is SVGIG (reference sequence). Trimming shortened V by 0 bases and J by 0 bases, and 7 bases separated the two germline ends. As DNA, the CDR3 is TGTGCCTGGAGTGTAGGTGGAAGCACAGATACGCAGTATTTT. This sequence encodes CAWSVGGSTDTQYF.

The table lists this clone with a few counts. V gene TRBV27 combines with J gene TRBJ1-1, with 8 bases identical to TRBD1. V lost 5 bases and J lost 5; bases outside the gene matches: 4. The CDR3 consists of 13 residues. The germline gives CDR1 MNHEY, CDR2 SMNVEV (reference sequence). The CDR3 sequence is CASSPQGATEAFF. The CDR3 region has the DNA TGTGCCAGCAGTCCCCAGGGGGCTACTGAAGCTTTCTTT.

The V and J genes are TRBV6-1 and TRBJ1-3; D unclear. Trimming shortened V by 6 bases and J by 0 bases, and 9 bases separated the two germline ends. This CDR3 contains 14 residues. Germline V gives CDR1 MNHNS, CDR2 SASEGT. CDR3 coding DNA: TGTGCCAGCAGCGATGCCCCCTCTGGAAACACCATATATTTT. Translated: CASSDAPSGNTIYF.